These T cell receptor beta chains were read from a single sample in a study of human T cells and chemical hapten exposure. TCRdb recomputed calls from the RACE reads with MiXCR, one row per CDR3 protein. The repertoire holds 30,000 to 40,000 distinct CDR3 sequences, with roughly 7.6% as singletons. This material consisted of whole blood, taken in connection with sensitization to the hapten diphenylcyclopropenone (DPC). The receptor source for this set is a woman aged 45-65 years with alopecia areata. Some clones in this sample may be carry-over from other donors' samples. CDR3s include the opening cysteine and the closing phenylalanine or tryptophan. The order of the fields is J gene, V gene, CDR3 length, clone size, D gene, CDR3 DNA, CDR3 protein. D genes are given only for firm matches. Size is stated for part of the rows, as once, few or many counts, or as a class when the clone is expanded.

TRBJ2-3 | TRBV28 | 17 | many | TRBD2 | TGTGCCAGCAGTTCCTACGGGACTAGCGGTCGAGGGGATACGCAGTATTTT | CASSSYGTSGRGDTQYF
TRBJ1-2 | TRBV29-1 | 11 | - | - | TGCAGCGGAGGGACTTACTATGGCTACACCTTC | CSGGTYYGYTF
TRBJ1-5 | TRBV2 | 14 | many | - | TGTGCCAGCACTTTGACTAGGGGAAATCAGCCCCAGCATTTT | CASTLTRGNQPQHF
TRBJ2-3 | TRBV7-3 | 16 | many | - | TGTGCCAGCAGCTTAACGAGTAGCGGAAGGGTAGATACGCAGTATTTT | CASSLTSSGRVDTQYF
TRBJ2-7 | TRBV9 | 15 | many | TRBD2 | TGTGCCAGCAGCGTTACAACTAGCGACTCCTACGAGCAGTACTTC | CASSVTTSDSYEQYF
TRBJ2-5 | TRBV9 | 16 | - | TRBD2 | TGTGCCAGCAGCCCCCGACTAGCGGGAGTGTTAGAGACCCAGTACTTC | CASSPRLAGVLETQYF
TRBJ2-1 | TRBV20-1 | 13 | many | TRBD2 | TGCAGTGCTCTGAGCGGGGCTCACCCAGAGCAGTTCTTC | CSALSGAHPEQFF
TRBJ2-2 | TRBV10-2 | 13 | few | - | TGCGCCAGCAGTCACACGAACACCGGGGAGCTGTTTTTT | CASSHTNTGELFF
TRBJ2-7 | TRBV4-2 | 16 | many | - | TGTGCCAGCAGCCAAGAGGCCGGGAAGAGCTCCTACGAGCAGTACTTC | CASSQEAGKSSYEQYF
TRBJ2-2 | TRBV30 | 11 | many | - | TGTGCCTGCTCCCCGGTCGGGGAGCTGTTTTTT | CACSPVGELFF
TRBJ2-5 | TRBV14 | 17 | many | TRBD2 | TGTGCCAGCAGCCAACGCGGACTAGCGGGAGGCGGGGAGACCCAGTACTTC | CASSQRGLAGGGETQYF
TRBJ2-5 | TRBV20-1 | 15 | many | TRBD1 | TGCAGTGCGCCTTCCGCGGGACAGGCACAAGAGACCCAGTACTTC | CSAPSAGQAQETQYF
TRBJ2-2 | TRBV20-1 | 15 | - | - | TGCAGTGCCCAATCCGGGGGCAGGAACACCGGGGAGCTGTTTTTT | CSAQSGGRNTGELFF
TRBJ2-2 | TRBV29-1 | 13 | - | - | TGCAGCGTCTGGGGGACAAACACCGGGGAGCTGTTTTTT | CSVWGTNTGELFF
TRBJ1-5 | TRBV19 | 16 | few | - | TGTGCCAGTAGCGTCCGGGACACCGTTAGCAATCAGCCCCAGCATTTT | CASSVRDTVSNQPQHF
TRBJ2-7 | TRBV20-1 | 14 | many | TRBD2 | TGCAGTGCAACCGGACTAGGGGTCTCCTACGAGCAGTACTTC | CSATGLGVSYEQYF
TRBJ2-3 | TRBV11-2 | 14 | many | - | TGTGCCAGCGGGGCGGGGTTGAGGACAGATACGCAGTATTTT | CASGAGLRTDTQYF
TRBJ2-6 | TRBV25-1 | 15 | many | - | TGTGCCAGCAGTGAATCTATCTCTGGGGCCAACGTCCTGACTTTC | CASSESISGANVLTF
TRBJ2-2 | TRBV5-1 | 15 | - | TRBD2 | TGCGCCAGCGTCTCTGGCGGGAGTTTCCCCGGGGAGCTGTTTTTT | CASVSGGSFPGELFF
TRBJ2-3 | TRBV7-9 | 15 | many | - | TGTGCCAGCAGCGGAAGTACCGGGATCACAGATACGCAGTATTTT | CASSGSTGITDTQYF
TRBJ1-5 | TRBV2 | 15 | many | - | TGTGCCAGCAGTGGTGGGACAACTAGCAATCAGCCCCAGCATTTT | CASSGGTTSNQPQHF
TRBJ2-5 | TRBV20-1 | 14 | - | TRBD2 | TGCAGTGCTAGAGTGGCGGGAGGAACAGAGACCCAGTACTTC | CSARVAGGTETQYF
TRBJ2-1 | TRBV20-1 | 15 | many | TRBD2 | TGCAGTGCTAGAGGGGGTGAGGTAGCGGGCAATGAGCAGTTCTTC | CSARGGEVAGNEQFF
TRBJ2-3 | TRBV12-3/TRBV12-4 | 15 | many | - | TGTGCCAGCAGTCCGACAGCAACCAGCACAGATACGCAGTATTTT | CASSPTATSTDTQYF
TRBJ2-3 | TRBV12-3/TRBV12-4 | 15 | many | TRBD2 | TGTGCCAGCAGTTTCTCCGGGAGGGGCACAGATACGCAGTATTTT | CASSFSGRGTDTQYF
TRBJ2-7 | TRBV20-1 | 15 | many | - | TGCAGTGCTAGAGATTCAGGGGAAGCGGCCTACGAGCAGTACTTC | CSARDSGEAAYEQYF
TRBJ2-7 | TRBV11-2 | 14 | many | - | TGTGCCAGCAGCTTAGACAGGAGCTCCTACGAGCAGTACTTC | CASSLDRSSYEQYF
TRBJ2-3 | TRBV3-1 | 14 | many | TRBD2 | TGTGCCAGCAGCCAAGAACTAGCGACAGATACGCAGTATTTT | CASSQELATDTQYF
TRBJ2-2 | TRBV30 | 14 | many | - | TGTGCCTGGAGGGAGGACAGCAACACCGGGGAGCTGTTTTTT | CAWREDSNTGELFF
TRBJ1-5 | TRBV6-6 | 15 | many | - | TGTGCAGTAAAACCGGGCCCTGGGGCAAATCAGCCCCAGCATTTT | CAVKPGPGANQPQHF
TRBJ2-2 | TRBV30 | 13 | - | - | TGTGCCTGGAGTGTTCTCAGTTCCGGGGAGCTGTTTTTT | CAWSVLSSGELFF
TRBJ1-2 | TRBV29-1 | 8 | many | - | TGCAGACCCCAAGGCTACACCTTC | CRPQGYTF
TRBJ2-7 | TRBV9 | 14 | few | TRBD1 | TGTGCCAGCAGTCGGGGACAGGATTACTACGAGCAGTACTTC | CASSRGQDYYEQYF
TRBJ2-1 | TRBV7-2 | 15 | - | TRBD2 | TGTGCCAGCAGCCAACGGGCTAGCGGGCCGAATGAGCAGTTCTTC | CASSQRASGPNEQFF
TRBJ1-2 | TRBV6-6 | 11 | few | - | TGTGCCAGCAGTTACAGGGATGGCTACACCTTC | CASSYRDGYTF
TRBJ1-5 | TRBV6-2/TRBV6-3 | 13 | many | - | TGTGCCAGCAGTTACCATAGCAATCAGCCCCAGCATTTT | CASSYHSNQPQHF
TRBJ1-1 | TRBV4-1 | 15 | once | - | TGCGCCAGCAGCCAGGGATATCCTATGAACACTGAAGCTTTCTTT | CASSQGYPMNTEAFF
TRBJ1-2 | TRBV3-1 | 14 | many | - | TGTGCCAGCAGCCAAGGCCCAGGGAACTATGGCTACACCTTC | CASSQGPGNYGYTF
TRBJ1-1 | TRBV28 | 11 | many | - | TGTGCCAGCAGTTTATCCCGGCCAGCTTTCTTT | CASSLSRPAFF
TRBJ1-5 | TRBV19 | 15 | few | - | TGTGCCAGTAGGCGTTGGGGTCGGGGCAATCAGCCCCAGCATTTT | CASRRWGRGNQPQHF
TRBJ1-5 | TRBV20-1 | 15 | many | - | TGCAGTGCTAGAGATCCGGTACGAGCTAATCAGCCCCAGCATTTT | CSARDPVRANQPQHF
TRBJ1-2 | TRBV29-1 | 9 | many | TRBD1 | TGCAGCGTAGACAGGGGAGCGCCCTTC | CSVDRGAPF
TRBJ2-1 | TRBV11-2 | 16 | many | TRBD1 | TGTGCCAGCAGCGGATTACAGGGGGCGAGTTTTGATGAGCAGTTCTTC | CASSGLQGASFDEQFF
TRBJ1-5 | TRBV7-6 | 15 | many | - | TGTGCCAGCAGCCTAGGCCAGGGACGGAATCAGCCCCAGCATTTT | CASSLGQGRNQPQHF
TRBJ1-6 | TRBV20-1 | 16 | many | - | TGCAGTGCCCGGACCCAGACCACGGCCTATAATTCACCCCTCCACTTT | CSARTQTTAYNSPLHF
TRBJ1-4 | TRBV29-1 | 13 | many | TRBD1 | TGCAGCGCCAAGGGACAGCAAAATGAAAAACTGTTTTTT | CSAKGQQNEKLFF
TRBJ1-4 | TRBV19 | 16 | many | TRBD1 | TGTGCCAGTAGTATCGGGAAGGGACAGGGCCGGGAAAAACTGTTTTTT | CASSIGKGQGREKLFF
TRBJ2-1 | TRBV7-2 | 14 | - | TRBD2 | TGTGCCAGCAGCCCCGGACTAGTCCACAATGAGCAGTTCTTC | CASSPGLVHNEQFF
TRBJ2-5 | TRBV7-2 | 16 | many | TRBD2 | TGTGCCAGCAGCGCCAGGACTAGCGGGAGGGTGGAGACCCAGTACTTC | CASSARTSGRVETQYF
TRBJ2-2 | TRBV7-2 | 16 | few | TRBD2 | TGTGCCAGCAGCTTAGGCCTAGCGGGAGTTGGCGGGGAGCTGTTTTTT | CASSLGLAGVGGELFF
TRBJ2-5 | TRBV10-3 | 13 | many | - | TGTGCCATCAGTATGGGAATCCAAGAGACCCAGTACTTC | CAISMGIQETQYF
TRBJ1-6 | TRBV21-1 | 13 | many | - | TGTGCCAGCAGCACACCGGGGGATTCACCCCTCCACTTT | CASSTPGDSPLHF
TRBJ2-5 | TRBV12-3/TRBV12-4 | 12 | many | - | TGTGCCAGCACCCTGACCAGAGAGACCCAGTACTTC | CASTLTRETQYF
TRBJ2-2 | TRBV6-2/TRBV6-3 | 18 | many | TRBD2 | TGTGCCAGCAGTGCGGGGGGACTAGCGGGAGCGAACACCGGGGAGCTGTTTTTT | CASSAGGLAGANTGELFF
TRBJ2-1 | TRBV5-1 | 16 | many | TRBD2 | TGCGCCAGCAGGATGACTAGCGGGGGCACCTACAATGAGCAGTTCTTC | CASRMTSGGTYNEQFF
TRBJ2-4 | TRBV20-1 | 15 | many | - | TGCAGTGCTAGAGGACTAGGGATAGCCAAAAACATTCAGTACTTC | CSARGLGIAKNIQYF
TRBJ2-1 | TRBV29-1 | 14 | once | - | TGCAGCGTTGATTCCCGGCAGAACCGGAATGAGCAGTTCTTC | CSVDSRQNRNEQFF
TRBJ2-3 | TRBV11-2 | 18 | - | TRBD2 | TGTGCCAGCAGCTCCCCAGGGAGTAGCGGGGAACCCCCAGATACGCAGTATTTT | CASSSPGSSGEPPDTQYF
TRBJ2-3 | TRBV29-1 | 14 | few | TRBD1 | TGCAGCGTAATGGGACAGCTAGCCACAGATACGCAGTATTTT | CSVMGQLATDTQYF